Listed here is a single TCR beta chain. Assay used: immunoSEQ multiplex PCR; TCRdb lists only in-frame clones, some missing. This table holds hundreds of thousands of clones, over 80% found once. This specimen belongs to a study of blood T cell repertoires in COVID-19. Study overall: The samples span acute and convalescent COVID-19 from the United States, Italy and Spain.

Participant ages covered roughly 18 to 90 years across 24 US areas. Which cohort a participant joined came from the clinical history participants gave. Before being deemed recovered, Cohort 3 donors had two negative PCRs, clearance, or symptom resolution. V gave up 0 bases and J gave up 7 bases; unmatched junction bases: 8. Germline CDR1 and CDR2: MNHEY and SVGEGT. The CDR3 is 16 residues long. The sequence derives from a woman aged 18-35 years who had recovered from COVID-19. The sequenced sample consisted of PBMCs or T cells enriched from blood (not recorded which). V gene TRBV6-2 or TRBV6-3 combines with J gene TRBJ1-1; 10 bases match TRBD1. CDR3 amino acids: CASSYSIRDRGYEAFF. The CDR3 DNA sequence: TGTGCCAGCAGTTACTCGATTAGGGACAGGGGTTATGAAGCTTTCTTT.